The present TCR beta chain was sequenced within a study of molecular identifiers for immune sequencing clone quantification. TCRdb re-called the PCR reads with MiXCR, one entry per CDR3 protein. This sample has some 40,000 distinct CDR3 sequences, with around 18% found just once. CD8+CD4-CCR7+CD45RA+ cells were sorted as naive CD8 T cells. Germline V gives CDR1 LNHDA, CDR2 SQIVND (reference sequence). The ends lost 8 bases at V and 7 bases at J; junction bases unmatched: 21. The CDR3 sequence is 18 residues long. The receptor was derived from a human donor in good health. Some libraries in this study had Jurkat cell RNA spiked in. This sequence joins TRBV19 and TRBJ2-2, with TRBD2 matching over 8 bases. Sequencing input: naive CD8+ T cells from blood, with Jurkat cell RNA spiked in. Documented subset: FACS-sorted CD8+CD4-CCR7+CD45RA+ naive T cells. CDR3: CASGSSGSSVKYNGELFF. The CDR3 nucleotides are TGTGCCAGTGGTTCCAGCGGGAGTTCAGTAAAGTACAACGGGGAGCTGTTTTTT.